This T cell receptor (beta chain) was identified during a study of blood T cell repertoires in COVID-19. Turning to the study itself: The origin of the acute and convalescent COVID-19 samples was the United States, Italy and Spain. T cells, B-cell-depleted T cells, or PBMCs supplied cDNA or gDNA.

Regarding this clone: This sample includes further DNA sequences coding for the same CDR3.

Source study methods: Scientists estimated how many nucleated cells there were by amplifying reference gene primers. Sequencing was performed with immunoSEQ multiplex PCR; in TCRdb, only in-frame clones are kept and a portion is missing. V and J calls plus clone size are reproduced from that table; the DNA served to infer D and trimming. Of about 150,000 clones in the sample, roughly 89% were seen once. CDR3 size: 13 residues. V was cut by 2 bases and J by 5 bases, with 9 bases left in between. Germline CDR1 MNHEY, CDR2 SVGEGT. The J gene is TRBJ1-1, the V gene TRBV6-2 or TRBV6-3, with a tentative D call TRBD1 (5 bases). The sample taken for sequencing was peripheral blood. The receptor's source is a woman between 45 and 60 years old with active or convalescent COVID-19. The CDR3 region is CASSYPGGTEAFF. CDR3 nucleotides: TGTGCCAGCAGTTACCCTGGGGGGACTGAAGCTTTCTTT.